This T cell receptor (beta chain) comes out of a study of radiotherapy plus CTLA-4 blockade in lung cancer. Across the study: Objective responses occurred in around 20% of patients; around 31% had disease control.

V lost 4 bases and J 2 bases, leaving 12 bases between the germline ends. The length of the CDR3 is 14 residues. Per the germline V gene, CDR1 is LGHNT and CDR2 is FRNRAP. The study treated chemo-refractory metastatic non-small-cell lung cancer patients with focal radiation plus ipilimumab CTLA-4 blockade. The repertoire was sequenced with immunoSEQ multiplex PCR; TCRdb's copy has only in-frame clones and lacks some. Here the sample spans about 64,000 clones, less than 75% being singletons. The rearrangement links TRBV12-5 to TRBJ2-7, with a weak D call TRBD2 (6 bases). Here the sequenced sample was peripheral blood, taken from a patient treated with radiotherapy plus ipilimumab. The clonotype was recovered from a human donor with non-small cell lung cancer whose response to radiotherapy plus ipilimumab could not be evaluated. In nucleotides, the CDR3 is TGTGCTAGTGGTTCCCGTGGAGGGGCCTACGAGCAGTACTTC. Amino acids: CASGSRGGAYEQYF.